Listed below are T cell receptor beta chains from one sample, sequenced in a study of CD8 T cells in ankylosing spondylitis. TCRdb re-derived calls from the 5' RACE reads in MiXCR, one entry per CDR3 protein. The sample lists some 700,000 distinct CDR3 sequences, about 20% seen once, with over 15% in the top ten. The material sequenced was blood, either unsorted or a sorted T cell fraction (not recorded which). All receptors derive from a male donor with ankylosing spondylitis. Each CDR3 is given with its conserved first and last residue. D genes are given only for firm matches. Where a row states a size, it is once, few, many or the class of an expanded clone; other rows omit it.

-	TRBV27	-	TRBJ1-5	CASSSTVNQPQHF	TGTGCCAGCAGTTCGACAGTAAATCAGCCCCAGCATTTT
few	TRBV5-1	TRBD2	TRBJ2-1	CASSSFSGGPSYNEQFF	TGCGCCAGCAGCTCTTTTAGCGGGGGGCCTTCCTACAATGAGCAGTTCTTC
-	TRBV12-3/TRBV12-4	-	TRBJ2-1	CASSLWQGGGNGDEQFF	TGTGCCAGCAGTTTATGGCAAGGTGGCGGGAATGGGGATGAGCAGTTCTTC
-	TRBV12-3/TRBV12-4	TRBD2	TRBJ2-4	CASSLGLADKNIQYF	TGTGCCAGCAGTTTAGGGCTAGCGGACAAAAACATTCAGTACTTC
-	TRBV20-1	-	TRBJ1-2	CSAPTGTSYGYTF	TGCAGTGCTCCTACCGGGACATCCTATGGCTACACCTTC
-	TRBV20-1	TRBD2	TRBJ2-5	CSATRGAAGEETQYF	TGCAGTGCTACTCGGGGTGCAGCGGGAGAAGAGACCCAGTACTTC
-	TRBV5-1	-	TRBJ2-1	CASSDEVGPEQFF	TGCGCCAGCAGCGACGAGGTAGGACCCGAGCAGTTCTTC
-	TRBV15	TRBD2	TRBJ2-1	CATSGLTSGSPNEQFF	TGTGCCACCAGCGGTCTGACTAGCGGGAGTCCCAATGAGCAGTTCTTC
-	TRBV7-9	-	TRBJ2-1	CASSLPGTLSFF	TGTGCCAGCAGCCTCCCGGGGACACTCTCCTTCTTC
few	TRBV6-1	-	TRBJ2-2	CASSPRVYTGELFF	TGTGCCAGCAGTCCCAGGGTATACACCGGGGAGCTGTTTTTT
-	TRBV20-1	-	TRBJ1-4	CSARDRPATNEKLFF	TGCAGTGCTAGAGATAGGCCAGCGACTAATGAAAAACTGTTTTTT
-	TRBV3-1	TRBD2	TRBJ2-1	CASSQEYGRAMYEQFF	TGTGCCAGCAGCCAAGAATACGGGAGGGCCATGTATGAGCAGTTCTTC
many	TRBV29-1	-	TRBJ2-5	CSVEFGVGETQYF	TGCAGCGTTGAGTTTGGGGTGGGAGAGACCCAGTACTTC
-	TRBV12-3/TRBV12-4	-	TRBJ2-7	CASSFQGPSEQYF	TGTGCCAGCAGTTTTCAGGGACCCAGCGAGCAGTACTTC
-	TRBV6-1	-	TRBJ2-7	CASGLPWSSYEQYF	TGTGCCAGCGGTCTCCCCTGGAGTTCATACGAGCAGTACTTC
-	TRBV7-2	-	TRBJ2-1	CASSLFSDYNEQFF	TGTGCCAGCAGCTTATTTAGTGACTACAATGAGCAGTTCTTC
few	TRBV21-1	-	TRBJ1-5	CASSKDQPHRVHQPQHF	TGTGCCAGCAGCAAAGATCAACCCCACAGGGTCCATCAGCCCCAGCATTTT
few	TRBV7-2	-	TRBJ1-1	CASSPPAKGFALTEAFF	TGTGCCAGCAGCCCTCCCGCCAAGGGGTTCGCCCTCACTGAAGCTTTCTTT
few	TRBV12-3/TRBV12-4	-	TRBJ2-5	CASSLGVSGEETQYF	TGTGCCAGCAGTTTGGGAGTCTCGGGGGAAGAGACCCAGTACTTC
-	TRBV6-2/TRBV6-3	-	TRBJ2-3	CASSKITDTQYF	TGTGCCAGCAGTAAAATCACAGATACGCAGTATTTT
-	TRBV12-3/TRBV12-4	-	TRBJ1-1	CATSPPNTEAFF	TGTGCCACCTCCCCACCGAACACTGAAGCTTTCTTT
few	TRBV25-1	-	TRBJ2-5	CASSEYRGGETQYF	TGTGCCAGCAGTGAATACAGGGGCGGTGAGACCCAGTACTTC
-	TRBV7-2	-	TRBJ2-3	CASSFMGQGWDTQYF	TGTGCCAGCAGCTTTATGGGCCAGGGGTGGGATACGCAGTATTTT
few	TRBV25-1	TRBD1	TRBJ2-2	CASRSGTGGTGELFF	TGTGCCAGCCGATCCGGGACAGGGGGTACCGGGGAGCTGTTTTTT
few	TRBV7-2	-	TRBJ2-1	CASTPNNEQFF	TGTGCCAGCACGCCGAACAATGAGCAGTTCTTC
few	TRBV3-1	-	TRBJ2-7	CASSQGSQAGSLGYEQYF	TGTGCCAGCAGCCAAGGTTCCCAAGCGGGCTCCCTGGGCTACGAGCAGTACTTC
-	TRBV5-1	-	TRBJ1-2	CASSFDGGMGGYTF	TGCGCCAGCAGTTTCGACGGGGGGATGGGGGGCTACACCTTC
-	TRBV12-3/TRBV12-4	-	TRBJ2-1	CASKSYNEQFF	TGTGCCAGCAAATCTTACAATGAGCAGTTCTTC
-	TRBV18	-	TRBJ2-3	CASSPRVEGDTQYF	TGTGCCAGCTCACCACGGGTGGAGGGAGATACGCAGTATTTT
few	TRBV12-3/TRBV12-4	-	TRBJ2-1	CASSPRFEQFF	TGTGCCAGCAGTCCCCGTTTTGAGCAGTTCTTC
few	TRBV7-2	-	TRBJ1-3	CASSPRGPNGNTIYF	TGTGCCAGCAGCCCACGGGGACCGAACGGAAACACCATATATTTT